This paragraph reports one TCR beta chain. This sample was taken from a study of T cell changes during pregnancy in multiple sclerosis. Measured with immunoSEQ multiplex PCR; TCRdb has only the in-frame clones, and not every one. The sample has 35,000 to 40,000 clones, around 92% seen once. Between the trimmed V and J ends, which lost 7 bases and 4 bases, there was a span of 22 bases. Germline V gene sequence: CDR1 LNHDA, CDR2 SQIVND (reference sequence). CDR3 length equals 16 residues. J is TRBJ1-2 and V is TRBV19; D perhaps matches TRBD1 (6 bases). The specimen was CD4+ T cells from peripheral blood mononuclear cells, collected in the third trimester of pregnancy. The origin of this receptor is a female donor with multiple sclerosis, enrolled in a pregnancy study. The CDR3 reads CASNLRDTQSAYGYTF. DNA for the CDR3: TGTGCCAGTAACCTCCGGGACACCCAGAGCGCCTATGGCTACACCTTC. Complete variable domain (other parts from reference TRBV19 and TRBJ1-2): DGGITQSPKYLFRKEGQNVTLSCEQNLNHDAMYWYRQDPGQGLRLIYYSQIVNDFQKGDIAEGYSVSREKKESFPLTVTSAQKNPTAFYLCASNLRDTQSAYGYTFGSGTRLTVV.